Here is one TCR beta chain with its context. What it binds is unknown. The sample originates from a study of cytomegalovirus exposure and HLA in healthy donors. Study-level points and caveats: In a later analysis, TCR beta V- and J-gene trimming was associated with a missense DCLRE1C variant. By a later analysis, the bulk of CMV-associated TCR beta chains appeared HLA-restricted.

The PCR employed 60 Vbeta primers together with 13 Jbeta primers. Profiled with immunoSEQ multiplex PCR; TCRdb holds only in-frame clones, not every one. This sample has about 150,000 clones, with about two thirds found just once. Sequencing input: PBMCs. This TCR came from a woman between 55 and 75 years old in good health and CMV-seropositive.

CDR3 nucleotide sequence: TGTGCCAGCGGCTCGGGACAGTTGAACACTGAAGCTTTCTTT. This gives the protein CASGSGQLNTEAFF. The gene calls are TRBV28 and TRBJ1-1; 7 nucleotides agree with TRBD1. V trimming: 8 bases; J trimming: 0 bases; junction bases outside the gene matches: 6. The CDR3 is made up of 14 amino acids. Germline assignment: CDR1 MDHEN and CDR2 SYDVKM.